The 13 T cell receptor beta chains below all came from one sample that was sequenced in a study of blood T cell repertoires in COVID-19. Generated by immunoSEQ multiplex PCR, the TCRdb table keeps only in-frame clones and is missing some. The data contain 240,000 or so clones, 86% of them singletons. Sequencing was performed on peripheral blood. Source of these receptors: an elderly man with acute or convalescent COVID-19.

As to this clone: Other DNA sequences in the same sample also yield this CDR3. CDR3 in DNA: TGTGCCAGCAGCCTCACCGGGACAGACTATGGCTACACCTTC. Translating it yields CASSLTGTDYGYTF. The chain is built from TRBV7-9 and TRBJ1-2; TRBD1 agrees at 7 bases. Germline V CDR1 and CDR2: SEHNR, FQNEAQ (reference sequence). The CDR3 is 14 amino acids. Trimming cost V 5 bases and J 3 bases; bases outside gene matches: 6.

This clone was seen a single time. V gene TRBV2 combines with J gene TRBJ2-3; weak D call: TRBD2 (5 bases). Germline V gene data show CDR1 as SNHLY and CDR2 as FYNNEI. Between the trimmed V and J ends, which lost 5 bases and 0 bases, there was a span of 12 bases. The CDR3 runs 15 residues. The CDR3 region has the DNA TGTGCCAGCAGTACTAGGAGAGGTAGCACAGATACGCAGTATTTT. Translation gives CASSTRRGSTDTQYF.

The V and J genes are TRBV15 and TRBJ1-2; D not certain. V was trimmed by 2 bases and J by 4 bases, leaving 11 bases between them. Germline loops: CDR1 LNHNV, CDR2 YYDKDF (reference sequence). The CDR3 contains 14 residues. CDR3 in DNA: TGTGCCACCAGCAGAAGCGGACGGACCTATGGCTACACCTTC. As protein: CATSRSGRTYGYTF. The full variable domain, in which reference TRBV15 and TRBJ1-2 provide the parts outside the CDR3, is DAMVIQNPRYQVTQFGKPVTLSCSQTLNHNVMYWYQQKSSQAPKLLFHYYDKDFNNEADTPDNFQSRRPNTSFCFLDIRSPGLGDTAMYLCATSRSGRTYGYTFGSGTRLTVV.

V usage is TRBV19 and J usage is TRBJ2-7, with D possibly TRBD1 on 5 matching bases. The CDR3 is made up of 14 amino acids. The ends were cut back, 4 bases at V and 2 bases at J, with 12 bases in the middle. The germline V gene encodes CDR1 LNHDA and CDR2 SQIVND (reference sequence). CDR3 protein: CASSRGLRTYEQYF. DNA for the CDR3: TGTGCCAGTAGTAGGGGCCTGCGGACCTACGAGCAGTACTTC.

The chain links TRBV2 to TRBJ2-1; TRBD2 is a possible D gene (5 bases). Germline V CDR1 and CDR2: SNHLY, FYNNEI. Trimming took off 2 bases at V and 8 bases at J, with 13 bases between the two ends. This CDR3 spans 14 amino acids. CDR3 in DNA: TGTGCCAGCAGTGAATCCCAGGTGAGGGATGAGCAGTTCTTC. Its translation: CASSESQVRDEQFF.

The V call is TRBV28, the J call TRBJ1-2, with 9 bases matching TRBD1. Germline trimming cut 1 base from V and 4 bases from J; bases unmatched to any gene: 4. The CDR3 loop spans 15 amino acids. Germline CDR1 reads MDHEN; CDR2 reads SYDVKM. As DNA, the CDR3 is TGTGCCAGCAGTTTATATACAGGGGGCGGCTATGGCTACACCTTC. Protein: CASSLYTGGGYGYTF.

This clone was counted only a few times. The chain recombines TRBV5-6 with TRBJ1-1; D is perhaps TRBD1 (5 bases). The CDR3 extends over 14 amino acids. The germline V and J ends were trimmed by 2 bases and 4 bases, with 12 bases remaining between them. Germline assignment: CDR1 SGHDT and CDR2 YYEEEE. CDR3: CASSLQDAATEAFF. Written as DNA, the CDR3 is TGTGCCAGCAGCTTACAGGACGCGGCCACTGAAGCTTTCTTT.

This chain connects TRBV18 to TRBJ1-1; the D gene is possibly TRBD1 (5 bases). V was cut by 0 bases and J by 10 bases, with 12 bases left in between. CDR1 KGHSH and CDR2 LQKENI come from the germline V gene. The CDR3 is made up of 13 amino acids. The CDR3 sequence is CASSPPTAVAAFF. The CDR3 DNA reads as TGTGCCAGCTCACCACCGACAGCCGTTGCAGCTTTCTTT. The full variable domain, in which reference TRBV18 and TRBJ1-1 provide the parts outside the CDR3, is NAGVMQNPRHLVRRRGQEARLRCSPMKGHSHVYWYRQLPEEGLKFMVYLQKENIIDESGMPKERFSAEFPKEGPSILRIQQVVRGDSAAYFCASSPPTAVAAFFGQGTRLTVV.

This chain links TRBV5-4 with TRBJ2-7, with 7 bases identical to TRBD1. The V gene's germline CDR1 is SGHNT and CDR2 YYREEE (reference sequence). J was trimmed by 2 bases and V by 6 bases; bases with no gene match: 8. This CDR3 region has 14 residues. The CDR3 coding sequence is TGTGCCAGCACCCCTGGGACAGCTACCTACGAGCAGTACTTC. Translation: CASTPGTATYEQYF.

Many counts were recorded for this clone. The chain uses TRBV3-1 (or the pseudogene TRBV3-2) and TRBJ2-7, with 7 bases lining up with TRBD1. The CDR3 has 13 residues. Germline CDR1 and CDR2: LGHDT and YNNKEL (reference sequence). Trimming cost V 3 bases and J 6 bases; bases outside gene matches: 5. The CDR3 DNA is TGTGCCAGCAGCCAGGCTACAGGGGCCGAGCAGTACTTC. Encoded protein: CASSQATGAEQYF.

The chain is built from TRBV5-1 and TRBJ1-1; 8 nucleotides match TRBD1. Losses at the gene ends were 4 bases for V and 6 bases for J; bases not matched to a gene: 8. Per the germline V gene, CDR1 is SGHRS and CDR2 is YFSETQ. The CDR3 is 14 amino acids. The CDR3 DNA is TGCGCCAGCAGCCCGAGACAGGGGCGCGCTGAAGCTTTCTTT. This encodes CASSPRQGRAEAFF. The complete variable domain, with remaining parts taken from reference TRBV5-1 and TRBJ1-1, reads KAGVTQTPRYLIKTRGQQVTLSCSPISGHRSVSWYQQTPGQGLQFLFEYFSETQRNKGNFPGRFSGRQFSNSRSEMNVSTLELGDSALYLCASSPRQGRAEAFFGQGTRLTVV.

The V call is TRBV11-2, the J call TRBJ1-3; D is unclear. The length of the CDR3 is 15 residues. The V and J ends lost 5 bases and 4 bases respectively, with 15 bases between them. Germline V CDR1 and CDR2: SGHAT, FQNNGV. The CDR3 region has the DNA TGTGCCAGCAGCCCTACGGGATCGCGGGGAAACACCATATATTTT. Encoded protein: CASSPTGSRGNTIYF.

The chain employs TRBV10-3 and TRBJ1-5; TRBD1 matches at 7 bases. Trimming cost V 4 bases and J 2 bases; bases outside gene matches: 2. Looked up from germline, CDR1 is ENHRY and CDR2 is SYGVKD. The CDR3 length is 14 residues. The CDR3 sequence: CAISVTGGNQPQHF. CDR3 nucleotide sequence: TGTGCCATCAGTGTCACAGGGGGCAATCAGCCCCAGCATTTT.